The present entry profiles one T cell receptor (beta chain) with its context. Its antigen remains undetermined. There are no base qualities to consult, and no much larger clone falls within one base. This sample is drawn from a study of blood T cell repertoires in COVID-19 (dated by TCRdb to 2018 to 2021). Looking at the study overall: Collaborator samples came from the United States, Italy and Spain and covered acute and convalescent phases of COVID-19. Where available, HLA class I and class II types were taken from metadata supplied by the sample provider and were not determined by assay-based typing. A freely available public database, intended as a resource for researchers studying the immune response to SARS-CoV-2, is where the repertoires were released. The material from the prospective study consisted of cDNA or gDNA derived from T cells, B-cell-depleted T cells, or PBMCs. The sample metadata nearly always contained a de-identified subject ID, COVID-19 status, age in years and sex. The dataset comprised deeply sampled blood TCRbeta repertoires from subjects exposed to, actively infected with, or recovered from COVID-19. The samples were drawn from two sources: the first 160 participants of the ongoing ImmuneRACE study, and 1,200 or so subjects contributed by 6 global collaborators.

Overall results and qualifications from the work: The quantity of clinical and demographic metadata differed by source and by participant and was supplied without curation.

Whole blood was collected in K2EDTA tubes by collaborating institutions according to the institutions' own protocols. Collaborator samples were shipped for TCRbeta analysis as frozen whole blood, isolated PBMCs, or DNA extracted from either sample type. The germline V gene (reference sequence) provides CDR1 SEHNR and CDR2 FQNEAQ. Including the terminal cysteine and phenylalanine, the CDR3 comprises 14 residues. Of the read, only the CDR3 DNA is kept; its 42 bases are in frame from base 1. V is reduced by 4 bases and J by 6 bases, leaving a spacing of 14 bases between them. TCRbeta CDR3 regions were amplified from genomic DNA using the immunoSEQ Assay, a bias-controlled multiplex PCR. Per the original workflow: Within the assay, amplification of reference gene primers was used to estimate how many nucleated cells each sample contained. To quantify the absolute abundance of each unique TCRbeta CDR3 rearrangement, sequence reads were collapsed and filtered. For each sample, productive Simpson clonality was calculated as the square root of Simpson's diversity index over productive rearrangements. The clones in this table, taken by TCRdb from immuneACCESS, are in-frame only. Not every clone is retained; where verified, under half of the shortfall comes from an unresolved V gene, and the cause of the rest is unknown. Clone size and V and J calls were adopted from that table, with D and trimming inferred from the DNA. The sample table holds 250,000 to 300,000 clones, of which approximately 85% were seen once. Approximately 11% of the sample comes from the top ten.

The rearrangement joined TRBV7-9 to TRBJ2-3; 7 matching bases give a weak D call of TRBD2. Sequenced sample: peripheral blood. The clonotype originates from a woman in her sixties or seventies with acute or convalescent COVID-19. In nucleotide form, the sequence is TGTGCCAGCAGCTCGCGGGGGCCGGTGGATACGCAGTATTTT. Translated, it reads CASSSRGPVDTQYF.